This T cell receptor (beta chain) appears in the sequencing data of a study of brain T cells in children with intractable seizures. Some clones are missing from TCRdb's copy, which holds only in-frame ones; the method was immunoSEQ multiplex PCR. The sample shows approximately 110,000 clones, 85% to 95% of them seen only once. CDR1 is SGHTS and CDR2 is YDEGEE in the germline V gene. The CDR3 length is 15 residues. V lost 3 bases and J lost 0, with 10 bases in between. The material sequenced was peripheral blood, taken at surgery. This clonotype originated in a boy under two years old with hemimegalencephaly and intractable seizures. The chain is built from TRBV5-8 and TRBJ2-1; unclear D gene. The CDR3 DNA is TGTGCCAGCAGCTACCTGGGAAGCTCCTACAATGAGCAGTTCTTC. Amino acids: CASSYLGSSYNEQFF. Full variable domain (outside the CDR3, taken from reference TRBV5-8 and TRBJ2-1): EAGVTQSPTHLIKTRGQQATLRCSPISGHTSVYWYQQALGLGLQFLLWYDEGEERNRGNFPPRFSGRQFPNYSSELNVNALELEDSALYLCASSYLGSSYNEQFFGPGTRLTVL.